The 6 T cell receptor beta chains listed next were all sequenced from one sample in a study of Ad26.COV2.S vaccination and SARS-CoV-2 variants. Repertoires were generated with immunoSEQ multiplex PCR, while TCRdb's copy carries only in-frame clones and drops some. The table records approximately 150,000 clones, 70% to 90% of them present only once. The material sequenced was peripheral blood, taken after recovery from COVID-19. These receptors were collected from a human donor who had recovered from COVID-19.

The chain joins TRBV6-4 to TRBJ2-1; 7 bases map to TRBD1. The CDR3 contains 12 residues. V lost 7 bases, J lost 9 bases, and 6 bases stayed unmatched. Looked up from germline, CDR1 is MRHNA and CDR2 is SNTAGT. CDR3 amino acids: CASNTGVGEQFF. The DNA of the CDR3 is TGTGCCAGCAATACAGGGGTGGGTGAGCAGTTCTTC.

The chain has TRBV30 and TRBJ2-7, with 7 nucleotides matching TRBD2. CDR1 is GTSNPN, CDR2 SVGIG, per germline (reference sequence). The CDR3 is 15 residues long. V gave up 0 bases and J gave up 0 bases; unmatched junction bases: 5. The CDR3 DNA is TGTGCCTGGAGTGTCCATGGGGGGGGCTCCTACGAGCAGTACTTC. Its protein is CAWSVHGGGSYEQYF.

V is TRBV7-2 and J is TRBJ2-5; 8 bases are shared with TRBD2. Losses at the gene ends were 5 bases for V and 5 bases for J; bases not matched to a gene: 10. Per the germline V gene, CDR1 is SGHTA and CDR2 is FQGNSA. The CDR3 contains 15 residues. CDR3 sequence: CASSGAGGAYETQYF. The CDR3 nucleotides are TGTGCCAGCAGCGGCGCCGGGGGGGCGTATGAGACCCAGTACTTC.

The rearrangement uses TRBV19 and TRBJ1-5, with a tentative D call TRBD1 (6 bases). Trimming shortened V by 7 bases and J by 6 bases, and 13 bases separated the two germline ends. There are 13 residues in the CDR3. Per the germline V gene, CDR1 is LNHDA and CDR2 is SQIVND (reference sequence). CDR3 bases: TGTGCCAGTAACGACAGGTCTGGTCAGCCCCAGCATTTT. Amino acid sequence: CASNDRSGQPQHF.

The J gene is TRBJ2-7, the V gene TRBV6-5; 7 bases agree with TRBD2. The V gene's germline CDR1 is MNHEY and CDR2 SVGAGI. CDR3 length: 15 amino acids. J lost 2 bases, V lost 7 bases, and 11 bases had no gene match. CDR3 residues: CASTQSGGTPYEQYF. The CDR3 bases are TGTGCCAGCACGCAGTCGGGGGGAACCCCCTACGAGCAGTACTTC.

This chain links TRBV15 with TRBJ1-1, with D unclear. Germline CDR1 reads LNHNV; CDR2 reads YYDKDF (reference sequence). Trimming took 0 bases from V and 4 from J, leaving 15 bases between them. This CDR3 is 16 amino acids long. The CDR3: CATSRDFGEAVTEAFF. In nucleotides, the CDR3 is TGTGCCACCAGCAGAGATTTCGGGGAGGCAGTCACTGAAGCTTTCTTT. Combining the CDR3 with reference TRBV15 and TRBJ1-1 gives the whole variable domain DAMVIQNPRYQVTQFGKPVTLSCSQTLNHNVMYWYQQKSSQAPKLLFHYYDKDFNNEADTPDNFQSRRPNTSFCFLDIRSPGLGDTAMYLCATSRDFGEAVTEAFFGQGTRLTVV.